These 7 T cell receptor beta chains were all obtained from the same sample, sequenced in a study of T-cell reconstitution after alpha-beta-depleted transplantation in children (dated by TCRdb to 2016 to 2018). Libraries were built with PCR. The run used an Illumina HiSeq 2500. TCR library preparation used molecular barcoding, with unique molecular identifiers applied to normalize quantification of the TCRbeta repertoire. Using fastp at Q25 and MiXCR, TCRdb reprocessed the public reads and kept productive beta chains. Each record represents a unique CDR3 protein, reported with the most common genes and DNA among its rows. The table for this sample lists over 550,000 distinct CDR3 sequences; over 9.5% of them were counted only once. The top ten constitute about 4.2% of the sample. The specimen was PBMCs from the stem cell graft donor, collected from the stem cell graft. These receptors were collected from a human donor who donated a stem cell graft to a child with acute myeloid leukemia.

A few counts support this clonotype. This sequence joins TRBV4-2 and TRBJ2-1, with 8 bases that match TRBD1. Germline trimming cut 5 bases from V and 0 bases from J; bases unmatched to any gene: 6. From germline, CDR1 is LGHNA and CDR2 YNFKEQ. This CDR3 contains 16 residues. CDR3 protein: CASSVGQVSSYNEQFF. The CDR3 nucleotides read TGTGCCAGCAGCGTGGGACAGGTTAGCTCCTACAATGAGCAGTTCTTC.

This clonotype appeared a few times. This chain joins TRBV11-2 and TRBJ2-7, with 9 bases that match TRBD1. Trimming removed 0 bases from V and 3 bases from J; junction bases left unmatched: 12. Germline V lookup: CDR1 SGHAT, CDR2 FQNNGV. The CDR3 runs to 18 residues. CDR3 in amino acids: CASSLEVSDRGFLYEQYF. The CDR3 coding sequence is TGTGCCAGCAGCTTAGAGGTTTCGGACAGGGGTTTTCTCTACGAGCAGTACTTC.

This rearrangement joins TRBV5-5 to TRBJ2-7; the match to TRBD1 covers 10 bases. Germline V gene sequence: CDR1 SGHKS, CDR2 YYEKEE (reference sequence). The CDR3 loop spans 13 amino acids. V shed 3 bases and J 4 bases; nucleotides not matched to a gene: 1. The CDR3, as DNA: TGTGCCAGCAGCTGGACAGGGGGATACGAGCAGTACTTC. Its translation: CASSWTGGYEQYF.

This clonotype was counted a few times. The CDR3 region has the DNA TGTGCCAGCTCACTTACCCGGGACTTTTCCTACGAGCAGTACTTC. This codes for CASSLTRDFSYEQYF. The chain has TRBV18 and TRBJ2-7; a weak D match, TRBD2 (6 bases). The V gene's germline CDR1 is KGHSH and CDR2 LQKENI. CDR3 length: 15 residues. V was trimmed by 4 bases and J by 1 base, leaving 14 bases between them.

In this sample, this clonotype turned up many times. The chain joins TRBV20-1 to TRBJ2-1; TRBD1 agrees at 7 bases. In germline, CDR1 is DFQATT, CDR2 SNEGSKA (reference sequence). There are 15 residues in the CDR3. With V trimmed by 0 bases and J by 7 bases, 9 bases remained unmatched. The CDR3 spells CSARDIWQGVNEQFF. CDR3 DNA: TGCAGTGCTAGAGATATTTGGCAGGGGGTAAATGAGCAGTTCTTC.

The J gene is TRBJ1-3, the V gene TRBV9; D gene uncertain. CDR3 size: 16 residues. CDR1 is SGDLS, CDR2 YYNGEE, per germline. Trimming pared 0 bases from V and 0 bases from J, leaving 10 bases between. As DNA, the CDR3 is TGTGCCAGCAGCGTAGATGGCCCCCTCTCTGGAAACACCATATATTTT. It is translated as CASSVDGPLSGNTIYF.

This chain uses TRBV7-9 with TRBJ2-2; no clear D. The ends were cut back, 5 bases at V and 6 bases at J, with 10 bases in the middle. The length of the CDR3 is 13 residues. Looked up from germline, CDR1 is SEHNR and CDR2 is FQNEAQ (reference sequence). This chain's CDR3 is CASSPDGPGELFF. For the CDR3, the DNA is TGTGCCAGCAGCCCCGATGGGCCCGGGGAGCTGTTTTTT.